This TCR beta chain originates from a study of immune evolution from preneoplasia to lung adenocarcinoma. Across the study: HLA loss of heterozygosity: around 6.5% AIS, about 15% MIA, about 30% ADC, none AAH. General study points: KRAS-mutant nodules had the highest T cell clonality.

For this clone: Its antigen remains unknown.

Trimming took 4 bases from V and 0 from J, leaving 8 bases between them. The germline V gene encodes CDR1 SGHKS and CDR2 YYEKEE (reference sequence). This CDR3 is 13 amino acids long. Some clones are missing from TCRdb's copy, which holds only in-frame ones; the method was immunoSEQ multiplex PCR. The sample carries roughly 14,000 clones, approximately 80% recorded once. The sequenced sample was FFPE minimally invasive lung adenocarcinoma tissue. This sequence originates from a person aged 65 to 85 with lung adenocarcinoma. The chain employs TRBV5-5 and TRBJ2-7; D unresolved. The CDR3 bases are TGTGCCAGCAGCCACTATAGCTCCTACGAGCAGTACTTC. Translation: CASSHYSSYEQYF. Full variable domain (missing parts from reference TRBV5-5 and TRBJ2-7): DAGVTQSPTHLIKTRGQQVTLRCSPISGHKSVSWYQQVLGQGPQFIFQYYEKEERGRGNFPDRFSARQFPNYSSELNVNALLLGDSALYLCASSHYSSYEQYFGPGTRLTVT.